This paragraph covers one T cell receptor beta chain sequence. CD4+CD127+ cells were sorted as the conventional CD4 T cells. These data come from a study of B cell selection in AIRE deficiency. This table comes from immunoSEQ multiplex PCR, and its TCRdb copy is limited to in-frame clones, with some not included. The repertoire holds some 25,000 clones, with roughly 97% as singletons. This sequence originates from a human donor in good health. The sample taken for sequencing was CD4+CD127+ conventional T cells sorted from PBMCs.

DNA for the CDR3: TGTGCCAGCAGCTCACTAACAGGAATTCAAACAGATACGCAGTATTTT. Protein product: CASSSLTGIQTDTQYF. The chain carries TRBV13 and TRBJ2-3; possible D gene TRBD1, 5 bases. The CDR3 totals 16 residues. Trimming shortened V by 4 bases and J by 3 bases, and 17 bases separated the two germline ends. The V gene's germline CDR1 is PRHDT and CDR2 FYEKMQ (reference sequence).